What follows are 21 T cell receptor beta chains derived from one specimen sequenced in a study of shared clonotypes between healthy human individuals. Positive CCR7 selection of CD45RO-negative cells yielded the naive CD8 cells, and terminally differentiated effector memory CD45RA+ cells were excluded. TCRdb keeps only in-frame clones here, not all; method: immunoSEQ multiplex PCR. The table includes nearly 600,000 clones, nearly 97% detected once. Source material: naive CD8+ T cells sorted from blood. Source of these receptors: a woman aged 30 to 39 in good health.

This chain joins TRBV28 and TRBJ2-7; the D gene could be TRBD1 or TRBD2 (5 bases each). The germline V and J ends were trimmed by 7 bases and 1 base, with 20 bases remaining between them. From germline, CDR1 is MDHEN and CDR2 SYDVKM. This CDR3 is 16 amino acids long. In DNA form, the CDR3 reads TGTGCCAGCACCGCTGGCATCAGGGAGTGGTCCTACGAGCAGTACTTC. Translating gives CASTAGIREWSYEQYF.

The J gene is TRBJ2-1, the V gene TRBV28, with D possibly TRBD1 on 6 matching bases. This CDR3 comprises 13 residues. Trimming left V 10 bases short and J 6 bases short, with 16 bases between. Germline lookup yields CDR1 MDHEN and CDR2 SYDVKM. The CDR3 nucleotides read TGTGCCACCAAGGGACATCAAGGCAATGAGCAGTTCTTC. Translated, it gives CATKGHQGNEQFF.

The rearrangement links TRBV7-9 to TRBJ1-5; D perhaps matches TRBD1 (5 bases). This CDR3 contains 12 residues. The V gene's germline CDR1 is SEHNR and CDR2 FQNEAQ (reference sequence). The V end lost 4 bases, the J end lost 7 bases, and 8 bases lay between the germline ends. The CDR3 DNA follows: TGTGCCAGCAGCTCGGGGGAGCAGCCCCAGCATTTT. Translation: CASSSGEQPQHF.

This clone was observed once. The V gene is TRBV21-1, the J gene TRBJ2-1; the D call TRBD1 from the table was never checked on the DNA. TRBV21-1 is a listed pseudogene. CDR3 size: 15 residues. The DNA for the CDR3 is TGTGCCAGCAGCACCCCCCGGGACAGGGACAATGAGCAGTTCTTC. As protein: CASSTPRDRDNEQFF.

The V and J genes are TRBV7-6 and TRBJ2-7; TRBD1 agrees at 10 bases. V shed 5 bases and J 5 bases; nucleotides not matched to a gene: 6. This CDR3 has 14 amino acids. Germline CDR1 reads SGHVS; CDR2 reads FNYEAQ. CDR3 amino acids: CASSMDRGDHEQYF. CDR3 in DNA: TGTGCCAGCAGCATGGACAGGGGGGACCACGAGCAGTACTTC.

The rearrangement uses TRBV9 and TRBJ1-2; a weak D match, TRBD1 (6 bases). V dropped 3 bases and J dropped 6 bases, with 21 bases sitting between them. This CDR3 is built from 16 residues. Germline loops: CDR1 SGDLS, CDR2 YYNGEE. For the CDR3, the DNA is TGTGCCAGCAGCGCGGCCGGGACACGCGTGTTGGATGGCTACACCTTC. Translating it yields CASSAAGTRVLDGYTF.

The rearrangement links TRBV27 to TRBJ2-5, with D unresolved. The CDR3 has 14 residues. Germline lookup yields CDR1 MNHEY and CDR2 SMNVEV (reference sequence). Trimming took off 0 bases at V and 5 bases at J, with 10 bases between the two ends. For the CDR3, the DNA is TGTGCCAGCAGTTTATCGGTAGGACGCGAGACCCAGTACTTC. This codes for CASSLSVGRETQYF.

The V gene is TRBV28, the J gene TRBJ1-1; D may be TRBD1 (5 bases). This CDR3 has 16 residues. Trimming took 4 bases from V and 0 from J, leaving 15 bases between them. Germline CDR1 MDHEN, CDR2 SYDVKM. CDR3 DNA: TGTGCCAGCAGTTCCGGGACTAAGACCATGAACACTGAAGCTTTCTTT. It encodes CASSSGTKTMNTEAFF.

J is TRBJ2-1 and V is TRBV28, with D unresolved. Trimming removed 5 bases at V and 9 bases at J, with 5 bases between. This CDR3 comprises 10 residues. Germline values: CDR1 MDHEN, CDR2 SYDVKM. CDR3 in amino acids: CASSGGEQFF. For the CDR3, the DNA is TGTGCCAGCAGTGGCGGTGAGCAGTTCTTC.

The chain uses TRBV13 and TRBJ2-7; D ambiguous. The CDR3 runs 12 residues. Trimming removed 5 bases from V and 2 bases from J, with 7 bases in between. CDR1 PRHDT and CDR2 FYEKMQ come from the germline V gene (reference sequence). CDR3 region: CASSTRAYEQYF. Here the CDR3 DNA reads TGTGCCAGCAGCACCAGAGCCTACGAGCAGTACTTC.

To note about this clone: This specimen includes other DNA sequences encoding the same CDR3. J is TRBJ2-3 and V is TRBV2, with D uncertain. The CDR3 loop spans 13 amino acids. V was trimmed by 4 bases and J by 1 base, leaving 6 bases between them. From germline, CDR1 is SNHLY and CDR2 FYNNEI. As DNA, the CDR3 is TGTGCCAGCAGTGTGTGGGGCACAGATACGCAGTATTTT. This codes for CASSVWGTDTQYF. The full variable domain, in which reference TRBV2 and TRBJ2-3 provide the parts outside the CDR3, is EPEVTQTPSHQVTQMGQEVILRCVPISNHLYFYWYRQILGQKVEFLVSFYNNEISEKSEIFDDQFSVERPDGSNFTLKIRSTKLEDSAMYFCASSVWGTDTQYFGPGTRLTVL.

This clone was recorded only once. The genes are TRBV5-8 and TRBJ2-7; D may be TRBD1 (5 bases). The germline V gene has CDR1 SGHTS and CDR2 YDEGEE. The ends were cut back, 0 bases at V and 2 bases at J, with 18 bases in the middle. The CDR3 covers 17 residues. CDR3: CASSLGVFRGSAYEQYF. CDR3 nucleotides: TGTGCCAGCAGCTTGGGTGTATTTAGGGGTTCAGCCTACGAGCAGTACTTC. Looking up the rest from reference TRBV5-8 and TRBJ2-7 gives the full variable domain: EAGVTQSPTHLIKTRGQQATLRCSPISGHTSVYWYQQALGLGLQFLLWYDEGEERNRGNFPPRFSGRQFPNYSSELNVNALELEDSALYLCASSLGVFRGSAYEQYFGPGTRLTVT.

The genes are TRBV11-2 and TRBJ2-7; 8 nucleotides align to TRBD2. CDR1 is SGHAT, CDR2 FQNNGV, per germline. V lost 5 bases to trimming and J lost 5 bases; unmatched junction nucleotides: 2. The CDR3 is 12 amino acids. The CDR3 loop reads CASSPGGDEQYF. CDR3 bases: TGTGCCAGCAGCCCGGGGGGGGACGAGCAGTACTTC.

CDR3 nucleotide sequence: TGCAGCGTTCAGGGGACCCCTTACGCTTCCTACGAGCAGTACTTC. Its translation: CSVQGTPYASYEQYF. The rearrangement joins TRBV29-1 to TRBJ2-7; a possible D gene is TRBD1 (6 bases). This CDR3 has 15 residues. Trimming pared 5 bases from V and 1 base from J, leaving 18 bases between. The germline V gene has CDR1 SQVTM and CDR2 ANQGSEA.

This clone was seen only once. This chain joins TRBV30 and TRBJ1-6; D ambiguous. CDR1 and CDR2 (germline): GTSNPN, SVGIG (reference sequence). This CDR3 is built from 13 residues. Trimming shortened V by 4 bases and J by 6 bases, and 10 bases separated the two germline ends. CDR3 sequence: CAWTSTFNSPLHF. CDR3 nucleotide sequence: TGTGCCTGGACCTCCACTTTTAATTCACCCCTCCACTTT.

The chain links TRBV28 to TRBJ2-7; TRBD2 is a possible D gene (6 bases). The V and J ends lost 5 bases and 4 bases respectively, with 24 bases between them. Germline V gene lookup returns CDR1 MDHEN and CDR2 SYDVKM. The CDR3 is 17 residues long. CDR3 nucleotides: TGTGCCAGCAGTCGCGGGAACCGGGACGGGATGACTTACGAGCAGTACTTC. Translating gives CASSRGNRDGMTYEQYF.

The chain employs TRBV2 and TRBJ2-7; D gene ambiguous. Germline V gene sequence: CDR1 SNHLY, CDR2 FYNNEI. This CDR3 spans 11 amino acids. V lost 5 bases and J 4 bases, leaving 6 bases between the germline ends. The CDR3: CASSFNYEQYF. CDR3 DNA sequence: TGTGCCAGCAGTTTCAATTACGAGCAGTACTTC.

This clone was recorded once. The chain joins TRBV2 to TRBJ2-1; tentatively, D is TRBD2 (5 bases). Germline CDR1 is SNHLY and CDR2 is FYNNEI. The CDR3 is 15 amino acids. The V and J ends lost 7 bases and 4 bases respectively, with 17 bases between them. In DNA, the CDR3 is TGTGCCAGCACCGCTAGCCAATTGCTATACAATGAGCAGTTCTTC. Translating it yields CASTASQLLYNEQFF. Full variable domain (remainder filled in from reference TRBV2 and TRBJ2-1): EPEVTQTPSHQVTQMGQEVILRCVPISNHLYFYWYRQILGQKVEFLVSFYNNEISEKSEIFDDQFSVERPDGSNFTLKIRSTKLEDSAMYFCASTASQLLYNEQFFGPGTRLTVL.

CDR3 bases: TGTGCCAGCAGTGAAGGGTACGAGCAGTACTTC. It yields the protein CASSEGYEQYF. The V and J genes are TRBV25-1 and TRBJ2-7; D unclear. The CDR3 is made up of 11 amino acids. Germline assignment: CDR1 MGHDK and CDR2 SYGVNS. The germline V and J ends were trimmed by 2 bases and 4 bases, with 3 bases remaining between them.

This rearrangement joins TRBV7-8 to TRBJ2-7; D is possibly TRBD2 (5 bases). The germline gives CDR1 SGHVS, CDR2 FQNEAQ. CDR3 length: 13 amino acids. With 1 base removed from V and 3 bases from J, the gap between germline ends came to 7 bases. The CDR3 coding sequence is TGTGCCAGCAGCTTAGGAGAGGGCTACGAGCAGTACTTC. Translated: CASSLGEGYEQYF.

The chain links TRBV7-9 to TRBJ1-1; D unresolved. CDR1 is SEHNR, CDR2 FQNEAQ, per germline (reference sequence). There are 14 residues in the CDR3. Trimming cost V 2 bases and J 4 bases, with 11 bases left between them. The CDR3 DNA sequence: TGTGCCAGCAGCTTAATGCGGAAGGGCACTGAAGCTTTCTTT. This codes for CASSLMRKGTEAFF.